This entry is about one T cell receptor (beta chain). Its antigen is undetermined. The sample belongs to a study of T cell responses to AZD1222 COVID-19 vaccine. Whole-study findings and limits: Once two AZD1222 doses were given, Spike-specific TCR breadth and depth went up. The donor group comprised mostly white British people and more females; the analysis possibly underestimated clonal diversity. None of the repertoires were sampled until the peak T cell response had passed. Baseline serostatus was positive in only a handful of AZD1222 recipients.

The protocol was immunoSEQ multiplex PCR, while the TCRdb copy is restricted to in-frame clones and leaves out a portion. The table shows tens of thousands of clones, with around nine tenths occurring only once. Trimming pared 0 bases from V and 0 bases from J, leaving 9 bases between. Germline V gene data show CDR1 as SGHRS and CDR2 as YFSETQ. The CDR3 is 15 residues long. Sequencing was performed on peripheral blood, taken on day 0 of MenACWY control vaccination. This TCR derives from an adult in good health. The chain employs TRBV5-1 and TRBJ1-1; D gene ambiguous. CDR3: CASSLGPQMNTEAFF. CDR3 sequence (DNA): TGCGCCAGCAGCTTGGGCCCCCAGATGAACACTGAAGCTTTCTTT.